A selection of T cell receptor beta chains follows, all from one sample in a study of monozygotic twins with inflammatory bowel disease. TCRdb re-called the 5' RACE reads and gives one entry per CDR3 protein, without DNA. This sample contains 150,000 to 200,000 distinct CDR3 sequences. Specimen: blood. The receptors shown here come from a human donor with ulcerative colitis or Crohn's disease, or a healthy co-twin of an affected twin (not recorded which). The CDR3 runs from the conserved cysteine through the conserved F or W.

V gene: TRBV4-1; J gene: TRBJ1-5; CDR3 protein: CASSQGAGQPQHF
V gene: TRBV5-4; J gene: TRBJ2-1; CDR3 protein: CASSLVGVREQFF
V gene: TRBV5-1; J gene: TRBJ1-4; CDR3 protein: CASSLGSGLEKLFF
V gene: TRBV20-1; J gene: TRBJ1-2; CDR3 protein: CSATFDRDDYGYTF
V gene: TRBV15; J gene: TRBJ1-2; CDR3 protein: CATSSRESLGGYTF
V gene: TRBV5-6; J gene: TRBJ2-7; CDR3 protein: CASSSGLASSYEQYF
V gene: TRBV9; J gene: TRBJ2-7; CDR3 protein: CASSLGGHEGYEQYF
V gene: TRBV28; J gene: TRBJ2-1; CDR3 protein: CASGPLAGDEQFF
V gene: TRBV12-3/TRBV12-4; J gene: TRBJ1-5; CDR3 protein: CASPVPGQPQHF
V gene: TRBV5-1; J gene: TRBJ2-1; CDR3 protein: CASSGDMNYPNEQFF
V gene: TRBV6-1; J gene: TRBJ2-2; CDR3 protein: CASSEVGAPGARFF
V gene: TRBV5-1; J gene: TRBJ1-1; CDR3 protein: CASSLAAAGPREVEAFF
V gene: TRBV20-1; J gene: TRBJ2-7; CDR3 protein: CSALPGTGSYEQYF
V gene: TRBV4-3; J gene: TRBJ2-6; CDR3 protein: CASSRGRLSGGANVLTF
V gene: TRBV20-1; J gene: TRBJ2-3; CDR3 protein: CSALAGRTDTQYF
V gene: TRBV7-9; J gene: TRBJ2-2; CDR3 protein: CASSRALLLNTGELFF
V gene: TRBV20-1; J gene: TRBJ1-3; CDR3 protein: CSGQDSDSGNTIYF
V gene: TRBV5-4; J gene: TRBJ2-1; CDR3 protein: CASAFGTGEHNEQFF
V gene: TRBV2; J gene: TRBJ2-1; CDR3 protein: CASPPGNEQFF
V gene: TRBV5-1; J gene: TRBJ1-3; CDR3 protein: CASSPVSSGNTIYF
V gene: TRBV27; J gene: TRBJ2-7; CDR3 protein: CASNGVQAYEQYF
V gene: TRBV24-1; J gene: TRBJ2-2; CDR3 protein: CATSDPGSPTGELFF
V gene: TRBV29-1; J gene: TRBJ2-1; CDR3 protein: CSVEGQGSYNEQFF
V gene: TRBV5-4; J gene: TRBJ2-3; CDR3 protein: CASSLAGLAGTDTQYF
V gene: TRBV6-5; J gene: TRBJ1-2; CDR3 protein: CASSTRTGRVYGYTF
V gene: TRBV5-1; J gene: TRBJ2-1; CDR3 protein: CASRTSGRFSEQFF
V gene: TRBV7-6; J gene: TRBJ2-1; CDR3 protein: CASSLVRLAGGPSYNEQFF
V gene: TRBV7-3; J gene: TRBJ2-1; CDR3 protein: CASSLNLANNEQFF
V gene: TRBV5-1; J gene: TRBJ1-1; CDR3 protein: CASSLEPTMGVGTEAFF
V gene: TRBV5-1; J gene: TRBJ1-1; CDR3 protein: CASSLGLSNTEAFF
V gene: TRBV20-1; J gene: TRBJ1-6; CDR3 protein: CSAIRQGRHLYNSPLHF
V gene: TRBV6-5; J gene: TRBJ2-1; CDR3 protein: CASSYGIFGNEQFF
V gene: TRBV15; J gene: TRBJ1-2; CDR3 protein: CATSRERGSGNYGYTF
V gene: TRBV12-3/TRBV12-4; J gene: TRBJ1-2; CDR3 protein: CASSPLLTNYGYTF
V gene: TRBV20-1; J gene: TRBJ2-4; CDR3 protein: CSVQEATLAKNIQYF
V gene: TRBV18; J gene: TRBJ1-5; CDR3 protein: CASSNSNQPQHF
V gene: TRBV5-1; J gene: TRBJ1-1; CDR3 protein: CASSTGAYTEAFF
V gene: TRBV27; J gene: TRBJ2-7; CDR3 protein: CASSLHVSYEQYF
V gene: TRBV5-1; J gene: TRBJ2-4; CDR3 protein: CASSLAQGGPNIQYF
V gene: TRBV4-2; J gene: TRBJ2-1; CDR3 protein: CASRSERNLWDGSYNEQFF
V gene: TRBV18; J gene: TRBJ2-1; CDR3 protein: CASSPSLTGDNEQFF